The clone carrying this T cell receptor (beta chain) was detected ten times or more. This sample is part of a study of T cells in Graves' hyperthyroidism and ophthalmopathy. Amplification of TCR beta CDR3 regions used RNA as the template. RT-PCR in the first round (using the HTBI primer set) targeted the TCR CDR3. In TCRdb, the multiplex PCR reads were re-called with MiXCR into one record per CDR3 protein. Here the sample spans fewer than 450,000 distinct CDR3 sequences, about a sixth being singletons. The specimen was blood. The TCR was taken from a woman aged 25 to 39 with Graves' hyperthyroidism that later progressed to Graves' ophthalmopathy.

CDR3 DNA: TGTGCCGTCGATAACGGACAGGGCGCTGAAGCTTTCTTT. It is translated as CAVDNGQGAEAFF. The rearrangement links TRBV10-3 to TRBJ1-1; TRBD1 aligns across 8 bases. Trimming removed 11 bases from V and 6 bases from J; junction bases left unmatched: 11. The CDR3 runs 13 residues. Looked up from germline, CDR1 is ENHRY and CDR2 is SYGVKD.